This is a list of T cell receptor beta chains from one sample in a study of post-analysis software for immune sequencing data. TCRdb recomputed calls from the PCR reads with MiXCR, one row per CDR3 protein. The sample carries approximately 730,000 distinct CDR3 sequences, approximately 30% recorded once. Sequenced input: blood. These receptors were obtained from a girl aged 10 to 17 with multiple sclerosis. Each CDR3 is given with its conserved first and last residue.

v_call	j_call	cdr3_aa
TRBV28	TRBJ2-7	CASSNFGDRPYEQYF
TRBV6-1	TRBJ1-1	CASSGPGAGTEAFF
TRBV4-2	TRBJ1-2	CASSQDVRAGGYGYTF
TRBV20-1	TRBJ1-6	CSAREGATYNSPLHF
TRBV7-2	TRBJ2-7	CASSRDSAAYEQYF
TRBV10-3	TRBJ2-7	CATRRGNEQYF
TRBV4-3	TRBJ1-1	CASSQGLVKNTEAFF
TRBV24-1	TRBJ2-1	CATSDLSASGSSYNEQFF
TRBV20-1	TRBJ2-3	CSAPGLAGGTTDTQYF
TRBV3-1	TRBJ2-5	CASSQRTPRRSEETQYF
TRBV12-3/TRBV12-4	TRBJ2-3	CASTPLGRSRDTQYF
TRBV5-6	TRBJ1-2	CASSGGGAHYGYTF
TRBV4-1	TRBJ1-1	CASSQTGANTEAFF
TRBV29-1	TRBJ2-1	CSVAGTSGRPQFF
TRBV11-2	TRBJ1-4	CASSPGPGGASEKLFF